Following are 20 T cell receptor beta chains from one sample sequenced in a study of response to subunit inactivated influenza vaccine. From the RT-PCR reads, TCRdb called clonotypes with MiXCR, one entry per CDR3 protein. The table has a few hundred thousand distinct CDR3 sequences, around a fifth seen once; the top ten hold roughly 10%. Sequenced material: PBMCs from blood, taken approximately 20 months after vaccination. Every receptor here comes from a man in his fifties or sixties who received an inactivated influenza vaccine.

This clonotype came up many times. The chain recombines TRBV4-3 with TRBJ1-2; D is possibly TRBD1 (5 bases). The CDR3 is 14 residues long. Germline assignment: CDR1 LGHNA and CDR2 YSLEER. Trimming cost V 4 bases and J 10 bases, with 19 bases left between them. The CDR3 DNA is TGCGCCAGCAGCCCTAACGCGGGGGTAGGAGACTACACCTTC. Translation: CASSPNAGVGDYTF.

This chain uses TRBV11-2 with TRBJ1-4; D remains ambiguous. Germline-derived CDR1 and CDR2 are SGHAT and FQNNGV. V lost 3 bases to trimming and J lost 7 bases, with 9 bases between them. The CDR3 runs to 13 residues. Here the CDR3 DNA reads TGTGCCAGCAGCTTCACGTGGGGTGAAAAACTGTTTTTT. Its protein product is CASSFTWGEKLFF. Together with reference TRBV11-2 and TRBJ1-4, the CDR3 gives the full variable domain: EAGVAQSPRYKIIEKRQSVAFWCNPISGHATLYWYQQILGQGPKLLIQFQNNGVVDDSQLPKDRFSAERLKGVDSTLKIQPAKLEDSAVYLCASSFTWGEKLFFGSGTQLSVL.

This clonotype was picked up a small number of times. V gene TRBV3-1 combines with J gene TRBJ1-6; perhaps TRBD1 as D (5 bases). With 3 bases removed from V and 14 bases from J, the gap between germline ends came to 11 bases. This CDR3 has 12 amino acids. Germline loops: CDR1 LGHDT, CDR2 YNNKEL (reference sequence). CDR3: CASSQGGRALHF. DNA of the CDR3: TGTGCCAGCAGCCAGGGGGGGAGGGCCCTCCACTTT.

The rearrangement links TRBV19 to TRBJ1-1; D remains unclear. V was clipped by 7 bases and J by 3 bases, with 12 bases between them. The germline V gene encodes CDR1 LNHDA and CDR2 SQIVND (reference sequence). There are 13 residues in the CDR3. The CDR3 DNA sequence: TGTGCCAGTACAGCTCGAGGGTACACTGAAGCTTTCTTT. Its protein is CASTARGYTEAFF.

This clonotype appeared a few times. The gene calls are TRBV6-2 or TRBV6-3 and TRBJ2-7; no definite D call. Germline V CDR1 and CDR2: MNHEY, SVGEGT. V was clipped by 5 bases and J by 6 bases, with 11 bases between them. The CDR3 runs 12 residues. The chain's CDR3 is CASSVEVREQYF. In DNA, the CDR3 is TGTGCCAGCAGTGTGGAAGTTCGCGAGCAGTACTTC.

This clonotype has more than one count but fewer than ten. The chain combines TRBV28 with TRBJ2-3, with 14 nucleotides matching TRBD2. Germline V CDR1 and CDR2: MDHEN, SYDVKM. CDR3 length: 16 residues. J gave up 4 bases and V 4 bases, and 4 bases lay outside the gene matches. The CDR3 DNA reads as TGTGCCAGCAGTTCCGGGACTAGCGGGAGACCAGATACGCAGTATTTT. Amino acid sequence: CASSSGTSGRPDTQYF.

Only a few counts were recorded for this clonotype. V usage is TRBV3-1 and J usage is TRBJ1-6; 7 nucleotides align to TRBD1. This CDR3 is built from 16 residues. CDR1 and CDR2 (germline): LGHDT, YNNKEL (reference sequence). The ends lost 4 bases at V and 5 bases at J; junction bases unmatched: 8. CDR3 sequence: CASSRTGTANNSPLHF. CDR3 DNA sequence: TGTGCCAGCAGCCGAACCGGGACAGCAAATAATTCACCCCTCCACTTT.

This clonotype was observed a few times. As DNA, the CDR3 is TGTGCCAGCAGTTCGTACAAGGAAGGAAGAGGAAACATTCAGTACTTC. This encodes CASSSYKEGRGNIQYF. The J gene is TRBJ2-4, the V gene TRBV27, with unresolved D. The CDR3 totals 16 residues. Per germline, CDR1 MNHEY and CDR2 SMNVEV (reference sequence). V lost 4 bases to trimming and J lost 6 bases, with 19 bases between them.

The chain couples TRBV20-1 to TRBJ2-1; TRBD2 agrees at 7 bases. V dropped 3 bases and J dropped 3; count of bases not matched to a gene: 14. Germline CDR1 and CDR2: DFQATT and SNEGSKA (reference sequence). The CDR3 is made up of 17 amino acids. CDR3 in amino acids: CSARGLLESGIYNEQFF. Here the CDR3 DNA reads TGCAGTGCTAGGGGTCTTTTGGAAAGCGGGATCTACAATGAGCAGTTCTTC.

This clonotype was seen more than once but under ten times. V and J are TRBV20-1 and TRBJ1-5; a weak D match, TRBD1 (5 bases). The V and J ends lost 6 bases and 6 bases respectively, with 12 bases between them. Germline-derived CDR1 and CDR2 are DFQATT and SNEGSKA (reference sequence). CDR3 length: 12 amino acids. CDR3 loop: CSARQWSQPQHF. CDR3 DNA: TGCAGTGCAAGACAGTGGAGTCAGCCCCAGCATTTT.

This clonotype was seen a handful of times. V is TRBV25-1 and J is TRBJ1-2, with a possible D match to TRBD1 (5 bases). In germline, CDR1 is MGHDK, CDR2 SYGVNS. The CDR3 is 11 residues long. V lost 10 bases and J 8 bases, leaving 14 bases between the germline ends. CDR3 bases: TGTGCCACCAACGGGGGGGAAGGCTACACCTTC. This encodes CATNGGEGYTF.

The sample holds many counts of this clonotype. The chain combines TRBV28 with TRBJ1-1; the D gene is possibly TRBD1 (6 bases). Germline CDR1 and CDR2: MDHEN and SYDVKM. Trimming took 5 bases from V and 0 from J, leaving 10 bases between them. This CDR3 comprises 14 residues. The CDR3 DNA follows: TGTGCCAGCAGTCTACAGGGAATGAACACTGAAGCTTTCTTT. Translated, it gives CASSLQGMNTEAFF.

Many counts were recorded for this clonotype. The chain combines TRBV20-1 with TRBJ1-5; 8 nucleotides align to TRBD1. Germline V gives CDR1 DFQATT, CDR2 SNEGSKA (reference sequence). J lost 4 bases, V lost 3 bases, and 14 bases had no gene match. This CDR3 spans 17 amino acids. The CDR3 DNA reads TGCAGTGCTAGGGAACCAGGGGGCTTTATAGGAAATCAGCCCCAGCATTTT. This sequence encodes CSAREPGGFIGNQPQHF.

The CDR3 loop reads CASSIGVVEAFF. The CDR3 DNA is TGTGCCAGTAGTATAGGGGTCGTTGAAGCTTTCTTT. The gene calls are TRBV19 and TRBJ1-1; no firm D call. V lost 1 base to trimming and J lost 7 bases, with 7 bases between them. Germline assignment: CDR1 LNHDA and CDR2 SQIVND (reference sequence). The CDR3 sequence is 12 residues long.

This sequence joins TRBV5-1 and TRBJ1-3, with unresolved D. V shed 0 bases and J shed 3 bases, with 7 bases lying between them. Germline values: CDR1 SGHRS, CDR2 YFSETQ. This CDR3 is 14 amino acids long. CDR3 loop: CASSLEPGGNTIYF. The CDR3 DNA reads TGCGCCAGCAGCTTGGAACCTGGTGGAAACACCATATATTTT.

This clonotype has only a few counts. V usage is TRBV4-1 and J usage is TRBJ1-1; D remains unclear. CDR3 length equals 14 residues. Germline loops: CDR1 MGHRA, CDR2 YSYEKL. Trimming stripped 3 bases from V and 1 base from J, with 9 bases between. The DNA of the CDR3 is TGCGCCAGCAGCCACACCGGAGGGAACACTGAAGCTTTCTTT. It specifies CASSHTGGNTEAFF.

This clonotype was detected a few times. This chain uses TRBV15 with TRBJ1-5; D perhaps matches TRBD1 (5 bases). CDR1 is LNHNV and CDR2 is YYDKDF in the germline V gene (reference sequence). The CDR3 is made up of 12 amino acids. Trimming removed 8 bases at V and 3 bases at J, with 8 bases between. This CDR3 is CATGGTNQPQHF. As DNA, the CDR3 is TGTGCCACCGGAGGGACCAATCAGCCCCAGCATTTT.

The chain has TRBV28 and TRBJ2-6; D remains unclear. The CDR3 is 16 residues long. From germline, CDR1 is MDHEN and CDR2 SYDVKM. Trimming pared 5 bases from V and 0 bases from J, leaving 11 bases between. The CDR3 is CASSPLIHSGANVLTF. The CDR3, as DNA: TGTGCCAGCAGTCCTCTGATACACTCTGGGGCCAACGTCCTGACTTTC.

This clonotype came up a few times. V gene TRBV9 combines with J gene TRBJ2-3; D might be TRBD2 (6 bases). Per germline, CDR1 SGDLS and CDR2 YYNGEE. The CDR3 covers 14 residues. Trimming pared 2 bases from V and 2 bases from J, leaving 9 bases between. The CDR3 DNA sequence: TGTGCCAGCAGCGTTAGCGGTGACACAGATACGCAGTATTTT. This encodes CASSVSGDTDTQYF.

This clonotype was detected a few times. The chain links TRBV20-1 to TRBJ1-2; no firm D call. CDR1 and CDR2 from the germline V gene are DFQATT and SNEGSKA (reference sequence). CDR3 length: 12 amino acids. V was trimmed by 5 bases and J by 4 bases, leaving 11 bases between them. The CDR3 loop reads CSADPVGYGYTF. DNA of the CDR3: TGCAGTGCTGACCCCGTGGGCTATGGCTACACCTTC.